This is a list of T cell receptor beta chains from one sample in a study of blood T cell repertoires in COVID-19. Only in-frame clones appear in the TCRdb table, and some are missing; sequencing was by immunoSEQ multiplex PCR. The sample shows under 300,000 clones, about nine tenths of them seen only once. The sample taken for sequencing was PBMCs or T cells enriched from blood (not recorded which). These receptors came from a woman aged 30 to 39 with acute COVID-19. CDR3s include the opening cysteine and the closing phenylalanine or tryptophan. The D gene is left open where the match is weak. Clone size, where shown, is once, few, many, or a class for clones that have expanded.

d_gene: NA; v_gene: TRBV6-5; j_gene: TRBJ2-2; abundance: NA; CDR3nt: TGTGCCAGCAGTTCCCATACTAGTCCCGGGGAGCTGTTTTTT; CDR3aa: CASSSHTSPGELFF
d_gene: TRBD1; v_gene: TRBV11-2; j_gene: TRBJ2-5; abundance: NA; CDR3nt: TGTGCCAGCAGCTTAGATACAGGGGGCATCAAAGAGACCCAGTACTTC; CDR3aa: CASSLDTGGIKETQYF
d_gene: NA; v_gene: TRBV28; j_gene: TRBJ2-7; abundance: NA; CDR3nt: TGTGCCAGCAGTTCCGTTACATCCTACGAGCAGTACTTC; CDR3aa: CASSSVTSYEQYF
d_gene: NA; v_gene: TRBV28; j_gene: TRBJ2-7; abundance: NA; CDR3nt: TGTGCCAGCAGGTCCGTAGGGGGGGGCATCGCCACCTACGAGCAGTACTTC; CDR3aa: CASRSVGGGIATYEQYF
d_gene: NA; v_gene: TRBV19; j_gene: TRBJ1-6; abundance: NA; CDR3nt: TGTGCCAGTAGCGCACAGGGTGGTCTTCAATCACCCCTCCACTTT; CDR3aa: CASSAQGGLQSPLHF
d_gene: TRBD2; v_gene: TRBV9; j_gene: TRBJ2-1; abundance: NA; CDR3nt: TGTGCCAGCAGCGTAGGGAGCGGGGGGGCCTACAATGAGCAGTTCTTC; CDR3aa: CASSVGSGGAYNEQFF
d_gene: NA; v_gene: TRBV7-2; j_gene: TRBJ2-5; abundance: NA; CDR3nt: TGTGCCAGCAGCTCAGCGGCTCGAGAGACCCAGTACTTC; CDR3aa: CASSSAARETQYF
d_gene: NA; v_gene: TRBV19; j_gene: TRBJ1-3; abundance: few; CDR3nt: TGTGCCACCACACAGGGCCACTCTGGAAACACCATATATTTT; CDR3aa: CATTQGHSGNTIYF
d_gene: TRBD2; v_gene: TRBV5-1; j_gene: TRBJ2-3; abundance: NA; CDR3nt: TGCGCCAGCAGCTTGGGGGCTAGCGGGGACACAGATACGCAGTATTTT; CDR3aa: CASSLGASGDTDTQYF
d_gene: TRBD1; v_gene: TRBV7-2; j_gene: TRBJ1-6; abundance: NA; CDR3nt: TGTGCCAGCAGCTCCCCTGGTGGGACAGCCTATAATTCACCCCTCCACTTT; CDR3aa: CASSSPGGTAYNSPLHF
d_gene: TRBD2; v_gene: TRBV7-2; j_gene: TRBJ2-1; abundance: NA; CDR3nt: TGTGCCAGCAGCGAGAAACTAGCGGGAGCGTACAATGAGCAGTTCTTC; CDR3aa: CASSEKLAGAYNEQFF
d_gene: NA; v_gene: TRBV5-1; j_gene: TRBJ2-1; abundance: few; CDR3nt: TGCGCCAGCAGCTTGGGCGAAACAGGTCCCTACAATGAGCAGTTCTTC; CDR3aa: CASSLGETGPYNEQFF
d_gene: NA; v_gene: TRBV7-8; j_gene: TRBJ2-1; abundance: NA; CDR3nt: TGTGCCAGCAGCAAACGGACTGGCCGTGACAATGAGCAGTTCTTC; CDR3aa: CASSKRTGRDNEQFF
d_gene: NA; v_gene: TRBV7-8; j_gene: TRBJ2-7; abundance: NA; CDR3nt: TGTGCCAGCAGCCCGGGGTTCTCCTACGAGCAGTACTTC; CDR3aa: CASSPGFSYEQYF
d_gene: NA; v_gene: TRBV28; j_gene: TRBJ2-1; abundance: NA; CDR3nt: TGTGCCAGCAGCCCACATTTGGGCGCTAAGGATGAGCAGTTCTTC; CDR3aa: CASSPHLGAKDEQFF
d_gene: TRBD1; v_gene: TRBV5-4; j_gene: TRBJ1-4; abundance: once; CDR3nt: TGTGCCAGCAGCTTGGATTCCGGGACAGGGGTTGAAAAACTGTTTTTT; CDR3aa: CASSLDSGTGVEKLFF